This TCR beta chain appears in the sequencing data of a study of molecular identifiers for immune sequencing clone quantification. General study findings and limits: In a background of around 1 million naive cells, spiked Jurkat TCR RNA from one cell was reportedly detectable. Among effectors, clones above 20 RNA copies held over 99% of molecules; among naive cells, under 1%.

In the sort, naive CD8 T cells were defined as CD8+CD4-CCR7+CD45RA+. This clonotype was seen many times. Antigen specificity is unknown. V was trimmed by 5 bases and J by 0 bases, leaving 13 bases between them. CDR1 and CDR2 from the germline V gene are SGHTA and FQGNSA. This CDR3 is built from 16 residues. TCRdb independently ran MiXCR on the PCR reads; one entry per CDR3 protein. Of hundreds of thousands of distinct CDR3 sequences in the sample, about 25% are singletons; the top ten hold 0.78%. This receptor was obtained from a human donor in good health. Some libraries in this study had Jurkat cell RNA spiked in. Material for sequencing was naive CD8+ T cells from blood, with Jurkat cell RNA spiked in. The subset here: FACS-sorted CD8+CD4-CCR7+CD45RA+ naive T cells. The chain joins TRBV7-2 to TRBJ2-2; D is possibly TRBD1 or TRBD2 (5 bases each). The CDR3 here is CASSLGGVTNTGELFF. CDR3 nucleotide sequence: TGTGCCAGCAGCCTTGGGGGAGTGACGAACACCGGGGAGCTGTTTTTT. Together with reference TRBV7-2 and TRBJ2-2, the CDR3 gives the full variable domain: GAGVSQSPSNKVTEKGKDVELRCDPISGHTALYWYRQSLGQGLEFLIYFQGNSAPDKSGLPSDRFSAERTGGSVSTLTIQRTQQEDSAVYLCASSLGGVTNTGELFFGEGSRLTVL.